This TCR beta chain was captured in a study of T-cell reconstitution after alpha-beta-depleted transplantation in children. Study observations and caveats: In patients about two months after transplant, alpha-beta T cells reportedly arose from several hundred expanded graft clones.

A library of TCRbeta sequences, prepared with unique molecular identifiers, was generated. MiXCR, applied by TCRdb to the PCR reads, yields one record per CDR3 protein. The sample records approximately 500,000 distinct CDR3 sequences, over 20% being singletons. The germline V and J ends were trimmed by 4 bases and 3 bases, with 12 bases remaining between them. The CDR3 is 14 residues long. Germline V CDR1 and CDR2: KGHSH, LQKENI. Notes on this clonotype: Its antigen is as yet unknown.

The chain is built from TRBV18 and TRBJ2-5, with D possibly TRBD2 on 6 matching bases. The sequencing used PBMCs, collected before TCRalphabeta/CD19-depleted stem cell transplant. The sequence came from a boy less than two years old with Wiskott-Aldrich syndrome, due to receive a stem cell transplant. The CDR3 loop reads CASSRGGPEETQYF. CDR3 coding DNA: TGTGCCAGCTCACGCGGAGGGCCGGAAGAGACCCAGTACTTC.